One sample yielded the 31 T cell receptor beta chains listed below, sequenced in a study of type 1 regulatory T cells. The antigens these receptors bind are not known. TCRdb reanalysed the reads using MiXCR and keeps one entry per CDR3 protein. The sample carries about 60,000 distinct CDR3 sequences, about 50% recorded once. The material sequenced was cultured non-Tr1 T cells, either the whole culture or a sorted T cell fraction (not recorded which). The source is a human donor in good health.

The chain employs TRBV6-1 and TRBJ2-7; D unclear. Germline V gives CDR1 MNHNS, CDR2 SASEGT. V was shortened by 3 bases and J by 3 bases, with 15 bases between the two germline ends. This CDR3 spans 15 amino acids. The CDR3: CASSEGFPEFYEQYF. In DNA, the CDR3 is TGTGCCAGCAGTGAGGGATTTCCTGAATTCTACGAGCAGTACTTC.

This clonotype was counted between two and nine times. The chain uses TRBV18 and TRBJ1-1, with TRBD1 as a possible D gene (6 bases). The CDR3 is 12 residues long. The V gene's germline CDR1 is KGHSH and CDR2 LQKENI. V was shortened by 6 bases and J by 11 bases, with 16 bases between the two germline ends. CDR3 bases: TGTGCCAGCTCTCCAATTCCAGGGGTGGCTTTCTTT. It translates to CASSPIPGVAFF.

The CDR3 sequence is CASRGSGRSTGELFF. In DNA, the CDR3 is TGTGCCAGCAGGGGATCCGGGAGGAGCACCGGGGAGCTGTTTTTT. This rearrangement joins TRBV6-2 or TRBV6-3 to TRBJ2-2; 7 bases map to TRBD2. CDR1 is MNHEY, CDR2 SVGEGT, per germline. There are 15 residues in the CDR3. With 6 bases clipped from V and 4 bases from J, the junction kept 8 bases outside the gene matches.

This clonotype was detected only a few times. The chain recombines TRBV30 with TRBJ2-7, with 9 bases matching TRBD1. CDR3 length: 15 amino acids. Germline loops: CDR1 GTSNPN, CDR2 SVGIG (reference sequence). The junction had 10 bases not matched to a gene; V was cut back by 5 bases and J by 2 bases. CDR3 nucleotides: TGTGCCTGGCGAACCCCCGGGACAGGGACCTACGAGCAGTACTTC. It is translated as CAWRTPGTGTYEQYF.

This clonotype came up a few times. V is TRBV12-3 or TRBV12-4 and J is TRBJ2-7, with 12 bases matching TRBD2. After removal of 6 bases from V and 1 base from J, the junction contained 1 base not matched to a gene. This CDR3 is 14 amino acids long. Here the CDR3 reads CASSLAGGSYEQYF. The CDR3 DNA is TGTGCCAGCAGCCTAGCGGGGGGGTCCTACGAGCAGTACTTC.

This clonotype was counted a few times. The rearrangement joins TRBV4-2 to TRBJ2-2, with a possible D match to TRBD1 (6 bases). The CDR3 totals 16 residues. CDR1 LGHNA and CDR2 YNFKEQ come from the germline V gene. Trimming removed 0 bases at V and 2 bases at J, with 10 bases between. The CDR3 DNA reads TGTGCCAGCAGCCAAGAGCGCAGGGGAAACACCGGGGAGCTGTTTTTT. Its protein is CASSQERRGNTGELFF.

The genes are TRBV23-1 and TRBJ2-1; TRBD2 might be the D (5 bases). TRBV23-1 is an open reading frame, and its role is uncertain. Trimming removed 2 bases at V and 9 bases at J, with 11 bases between. The CDR3 runs 13 residues. CDR3 protein: CASSQGPGGEQFF. CDR3 DNA: TGCGCCAGCAGTCAAGGCCCCGGAGGTGAGCAGTTCTTC.

The rearrangement links TRBV12-3 or TRBV12-4 to TRBJ2-3; D may be TRBD1 or TRBD2 (6 bases each). This CDR3 has 16 amino acids. The V end was cut by 5 bases, the J end by 2 bases, with 17 bases between. The CDR3 DNA reads TGTGCCAGCAGTGAAGACCGGGGGCCCTACACAGATACGCAGTATTTT. It specifies CASSEDRGPYTDTQYF.

J is TRBJ1-6 and V is TRBV20-1; 7 bases are shared with TRBD1. The CDR3 has 14 residues. V trimming: 4 bases; J trimming: 5 bases; junction bases outside the gene matches: 5. Germline lookup yields CDR1 DFQATT and CDR2 SNEGSKA (reference sequence). This CDR3 reads CSATSGQDNSPLHF. In nucleotides, the CDR3 is TGCAGTGCTACCTCTGGACAGGATAATTCACCCCTCCACTTT.

This clonotype was counted a few times. The J gene is TRBJ2-3, the V gene TRBV7-2, with 10 bases fitting TRBD2. Trimming took 5 bases from V and 6 from J; bases not matched to a gene: 5. This CDR3 has 14 amino acids. The germline V gene has CDR1 SGHTA and CDR2 FQGNSA. The CDR3 DNA reads TGTGCCAGCAGCGAGCGGGGGGGCCCCGATACGCAGTATTTT. It specifies CASSERGGPDTQYF.

This clonotype was seen a handful of times. The rearrangement joins TRBV7-2 to TRBJ1-3; 7 positions match TRBD1. V lost 5 bases to trimming and J lost 0 bases; unmatched junction nucleotides: 10. The CDR3 totals 17 residues. Per germline, CDR1 SGHTA and CDR2 FQGNSA. Here the CDR3 DNA reads TGTGCCAGCAGCCCCCAGCCGCAGGGGGTCTCTGGAAACACCATATATTTT. Protein: CASSPQPQGVSGNTIYF.

The chain links TRBV4-2 to TRBJ2-7; 9 bases are a match to TRBD2. The ends lost 5 bases at V and 4 bases at J; junction bases unmatched: 6. There are 14 residues in the CDR3. The V gene's germline CDR1 is LGHNA and CDR2 YNFKEQ. The CDR3 sequence is CASSFRTSDYEQYF. CDR3 in DNA: TGTGCCAGCAGCTTCCGGACTAGCGATTACGAGCAGTACTTC.

V usage is TRBV27 and J usage is TRBJ2-1; perhaps TRBD1 as D (6 bases). V was cut by 6 bases and J by 1 base, with 19 bases left in between. CDR3 length: 17 amino acids. Germline CDR1 MNHEY, CDR2 SMNVEV (reference sequence). CDR3 bases: TGTGCCAGCAGCCGGGGACATGGGTTCGGTTCCTACAATGAGCAGTTCTTC. Encoded protein: CASSRGHGFGSYNEQFF.

The rearrangement uses TRBV7-3 and TRBJ2-2; no reliable D call. From germline, CDR1 is SGHTA and CDR2 FQGTGA. Trimming removed 3 bases at V and 5 bases at J, with 7 bases between. This CDR3 contains 13 residues. CDR3 nucleotide sequence: TGTGCCAGCAGCTTTCGGGCAACCGGGGAGCTGTTTTTT. Its protein is CASSFRATGELFF.

The V gene is TRBV5-8, the J gene TRBJ2-7; 8 bases are a match to TRBD2. Trimming at V came to 4 bases and at J to 6 bases, leaving 9 bases not matched to a gene. The CDR3 is 14 residues long. Germline-derived CDR1 and CDR2 are SGHTS and YDEGEE. CDR3 sequence reads: CASSPQGSGAEQYF. The CDR3 coding sequence is TGTGCCAGCAGCCCTCAGGGTAGCGGGGCCGAGCAGTACTTC. Full variable domain (missing parts from reference TRBV5-8 and TRBJ2-7): EAGVTQSPTHLIKTRGQQATLRCSPISGHTSVYWYQQALGLGLQFLLWYDEGEERNRGNFPPRFSGRQFPNYSSELNVNALELEDSALYLCASSPQGSGAEQYFGPGTRLTVT.

The chain combines TRBV6-6 with TRBJ1-3; TRBD1 might be the D (6 bases). V shed 6 bases and J shed 2 bases, with 11 bases lying between them. Per germline, CDR1 MNHNY and CDR2 SVGAGI (reference sequence). There are 14 residues in the CDR3. CDR3 protein: CASRKTGTGNTIYF. The DNA of the CDR3 is TGTGCCAGCAGGAAAACAGGGACTGGAAACACCATATATTTT.

The rearrangement links TRBV5-1 to TRBJ2-7; tentatively, D is TRBD1 (5 bases). V gave up 7 bases and J gave up 1 base, with 18 bases separating them. The CDR3 totals 15 residues. Germline V lookup: CDR1 SGHRS, CDR2 YFSETQ. The CDR3 region is CASRRTMDKSYEQYF. The CDR3 DNA is TGCGCCAGCCGCCGAACTATGGACAAATCCTACGAGCAGTACTTC.

This clonotype was seen more than once but under ten times. The chain links TRBV11-2 to TRBJ1-2; 7 bases align to TRBD1. The length of the CDR3 is 15 residues. Germline values: CDR1 SGHAT, CDR2 FQNNGV. Unmatched junction bases numbered 5, after V lost 4 bases and J lost 0 bases. CDR3 residues: CASSSTGTSNYGYTF. As DNA, the CDR3 is TGTGCCAGCAGCTCGACAGGGACCTCTAACTATGGCTACACCTTC.

V usage is TRBV7-9 and J usage is TRBJ1-6, with 9 bases fitting TRBD1. The CDR3 is 16 amino acids. Trimming took 2 bases from V and 12 from J; bases not matched to a gene: 11. Germline V gene data show CDR1 as SEHNR and CDR2 as FQNEAQ (reference sequence). In DNA form, the CDR3 reads TGTGCCAGCAGCTTATGGTCCGGGACAGGGAAGGGACCCCTCCACTTT. The encoded protein is CASSLWSGTGKGPLHF.

By sample fraction, this clonotype is medium-sized. The chain recombines TRBV4-3 with TRBJ1-2; no firm D call. Germline assignment: CDR1 LGHNA and CDR2 YSLEER. The CDR3 sequence is 15 residues long. V was trimmed by 4 bases and J by 0 bases, leaving 12 bases between them. The CDR3 region is CASSPSYEANYGYTF. Here the CDR3 DNA reads TGCGCCAGCAGCCCCTCCTATGAGGCTAACTATGGCTACACCTTC.

The V call is TRBV18, the J call TRBJ1-2, with TRBD1 matching over 10 bases. The CDR3 is made up of 17 amino acids. The V gene's germline CDR1 is KGHSH and CDR2 LQKENI. The trim removed 1 base at V and 0 bases at J, leaving 5 bases unmatched. CDR3 loop: CASSPQAGQGSNYGYTF. CDR3 sequence (DNA): TGTGCCAGCTCACCACAAGCGGGACAGGGGTCTAACTATGGCTACACCTTC.

The chain has TRBV7-9 and TRBJ2-6, with TRBD1 matching over 10 bases. V shed 5 bases and J 0 bases; nucleotides not matched to a gene: 7. This CDR3 is 18 amino acids long. Germline V lookup: CDR1 SEHNR, CDR2 FQNEAQ (reference sequence). CDR3 protein: CASSPYRTGGSGANVLTF. The CDR3 DNA follows: TGTGCCAGCAGCCCCTACCGGACAGGGGGCTCTGGGGCCAACGTCCTGACTTTC.

The chain employs TRBV3-1 and TRBJ1-2; no firm D call. Trimming took 4 bases from V and 0 from J, leaving 6 bases between them. The length of the CDR3 is 13 residues. Germline CDR1 reads LGHDT; CDR2 reads YNNKEL (reference sequence). CDR3 coding DNA: TGTGCCAGCAGCCTCGGAGCTAACTATGGCTACACCTTC. Translated, it gives CASSLGANYGYTF. Full variable domain (remainder filled in from reference TRBV3-1 and TRBJ1-2): DTAVSQTPKYLVTQMGNDKSIKCEQNLGHDTMYWYKQDSKKFLKIMFSYNNKELIINETVPNRFSPKSPDKAHLNLHINSLELGDSAVYFCASSLGANYGYTFGSGTRLTVV.

This clonotype was counted a few times. V and J are TRBV2 and TRBJ2-7; the match to TRBD2 covers 11 bases. The V gene's germline CDR1 is SNHLY and CDR2 FYNNEI. Germline trimming cut 7 bases from V and 12 bases from J; bases unmatched to any gene: 17. This CDR3 is built from 15 residues. The CDR3 here is CASIKGTLAGAQGYF. The CDR3 DNA sequence: TGTGCCAGCATAAAGGGCACACTAGCGGGGGCCCAGGGGTACTTC.

J is TRBJ1-2 and V is TRBV10-2; tentatively, D is TRBD1 (5 bases). CDR3 size: 16 residues. V gave up 2 bases and J gave up 3 bases, with 16 bases separating them. Germline values: CDR1 WSHSY, CDR2 SAAADI. The CDR3 region is CASSELKLLGDYGYTF. DNA of the CDR3: TGCGCCAGCAGTGAGCTCAAGCTGTTGGGGGACTATGGCTACACCTTC.

This clonotype was seen at least ten times. The J gene is TRBJ1-3, the V gene TRBV12-3 or TRBV12-4, with TRBD1 matching over 7 bases. This CDR3 is 17 amino acids long. The V and J ends lost 6 bases and 0 bases, in that order; junction bases with no gene match: 11. CDR3: CASRPTSGQYSGNTIYF. In DNA, the CDR3 is TGTGCCAGCAGACCAACTTCGGGACAGTACTCTGGAAACACCATATATTTT.

This chain joins TRBV6-1 and TRBJ2-7; TRBD1 agrees at 8 bases. The V gene end was trimmed by 6 bases and the J gene end by 5 bases; junction bases not matched to a gene: 9. Germline V gives CDR1 MNHNS, CDR2 SASEGT. The CDR3 has 14 amino acids. CDR3 bases: TGTGCCAGCAGGCGACAGGGGCTCACAGACGAGCAGTACTTC. Amino acids: CASRRQGLTDEQYF.

This clonotype was seen a handful of times. This chain links TRBV2 with TRBJ2-3, with D possibly TRBD2 on 5 matching bases. This CDR3 spans 14 amino acids. V dropped 6 bases and J dropped 0 bases, with 10 bases sitting between them. Germline CDR1 and CDR2: SNHLY and FYNNEI. CDR3 sequence reads: CASRTDSSTDTQYF. CDR3 nucleotide sequence: TGTGCCAGCAGGACGGACTCCAGCACAGATACGCAGTATTTT.

The V gene is TRBV20-1, the J gene TRBJ2-7; D gene unclear. Germline CDR1 DFQATT, CDR2 SNEGSKA (reference sequence). V was pared by 5 bases and J by 6 bases, with 17 bases between. This CDR3 region has 13 residues. CDR3 residues: CSAGAAGLREQYF. The DNA for the CDR3 is TGCAGTGCTGGCGCTGCCGGGTTGCGCGAGCAGTACTTC.

The sample holds a few counts of this clonotype. This sequence joins TRBV6-1 and TRBJ1-1; unclear D gene. CDR3 length equals 13 residues. CDR1 and CDR2 from the germline V gene are MNHNS and SASEGT. Trimming shortened V by 8 bases and J by 0 bases, and 10 bases separated the two germline ends. CDR3 sequence reads: CASGERMNTEAFF. In DNA form, the CDR3 reads TGTGCCAGCGGAGAGAGAATGAACACTGAAGCTTTCTTT.

A few counts support this clonotype. This rearrangement joins TRBV6-1 to TRBJ1-3; D ambiguous. The germline V gene has CDR1 MNHNS and CDR2 SASEGT. This CDR3 region has 12 residues. V was trimmed by 8 bases and J by 2 bases, leaving 7 bases between them. CDR3 protein: CASDKTGNTIYF. The CDR3 DNA reads TGTGCCAGCGACAAAACTGGAAACACCATATATTTT.